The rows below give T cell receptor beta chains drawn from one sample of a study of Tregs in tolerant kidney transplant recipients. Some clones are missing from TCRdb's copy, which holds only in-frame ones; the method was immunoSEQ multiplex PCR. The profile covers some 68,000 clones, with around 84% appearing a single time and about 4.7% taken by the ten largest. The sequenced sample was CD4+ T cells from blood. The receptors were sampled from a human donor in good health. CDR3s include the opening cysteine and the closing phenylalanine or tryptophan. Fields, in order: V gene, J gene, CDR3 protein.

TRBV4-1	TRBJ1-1	CASSQAAGGAEAFF
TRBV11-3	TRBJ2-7	CASSSRTGLYEQYF
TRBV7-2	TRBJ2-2	CASSPFPGQGGGELFF
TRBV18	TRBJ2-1	CASSIAVDSYNEQFF
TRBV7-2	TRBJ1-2	CASSPTGDYGYTF
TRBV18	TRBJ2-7	CASSPIPGSSYEQYF
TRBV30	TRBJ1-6	CAWSPLSRSGSPLHF
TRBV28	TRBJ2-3	CASSSDTQYF
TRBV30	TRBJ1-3	CAWGISGNTIYF
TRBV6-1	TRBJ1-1	CASMNFLATEAFF
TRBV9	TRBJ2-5	CASSRGGNQETQYF
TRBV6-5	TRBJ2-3	CASSRTQGRDTQYF
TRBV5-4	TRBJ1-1	CASSKRVQDRTEAFF
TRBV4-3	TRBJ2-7	CASSQEWGVPYEQYF
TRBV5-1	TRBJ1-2	CASSLQGTERYTF
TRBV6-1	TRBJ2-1	CASREQGGRWNEQFF
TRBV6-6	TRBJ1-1	CASSYSNGANTEAFF
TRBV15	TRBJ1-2	CATSRPGYGYTF
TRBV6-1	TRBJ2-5	CASSAPSGGAQALKRPKYF
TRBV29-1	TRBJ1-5	CSVLMGGDQPQHF
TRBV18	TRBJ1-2	CASSPDRGDGYTF
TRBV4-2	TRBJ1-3	CASSQDLSVIYGNTIYF
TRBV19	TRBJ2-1	CASPTVNNEQFF
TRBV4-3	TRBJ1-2	CASRPQGGNYGYTF
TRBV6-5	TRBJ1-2	CASSWGTDIYGYTF
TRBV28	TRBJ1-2	CASSFGGGSSYTF
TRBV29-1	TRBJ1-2	CSVVGESMINYGYTF
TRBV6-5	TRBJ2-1	CASSPTGGSYNEQFF
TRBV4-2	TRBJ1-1	CASSQSQGTEAFF
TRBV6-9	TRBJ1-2	CASRTGSRYGYTF
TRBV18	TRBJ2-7	CASSPGGNPPYEQYF
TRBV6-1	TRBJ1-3	CASNLDRAAGNTIYF
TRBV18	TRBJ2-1	CASSPANDNEQFF
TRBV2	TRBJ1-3	CASSSSRVSSGNTIYF
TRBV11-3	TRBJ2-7	CASSFRETYEQYF
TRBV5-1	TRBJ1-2	CASRGDSYGYTF
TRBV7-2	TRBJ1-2	CASSLGRDPGYTF
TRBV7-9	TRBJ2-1	CASSRTGIYDNEQFF
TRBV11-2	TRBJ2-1	CASTPGLALPDEQFF
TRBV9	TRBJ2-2	CASSVQGVATNTGELFF
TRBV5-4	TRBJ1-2	CASSPQGGINYGYTF
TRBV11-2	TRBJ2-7	CASSLDLRVYEQYF
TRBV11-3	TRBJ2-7	CASSPPGQGYEQYF
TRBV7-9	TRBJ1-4	CASSQSGKATNEKLFF
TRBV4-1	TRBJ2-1	CASSQGTWRPGWNEQFF
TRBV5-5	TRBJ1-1	CASSPRLGGLGTEAFF
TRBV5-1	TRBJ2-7	CASSPPSLRSYEQYF
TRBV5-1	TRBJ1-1	CASRIGGRIITEAFF
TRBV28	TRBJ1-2	CASSFWVGTPYGYTF
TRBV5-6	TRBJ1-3	CASSFGNVWNTIYF
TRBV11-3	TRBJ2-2	CASSLPDPQNTGELFF
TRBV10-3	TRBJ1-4	CATSPQWEKLFF